Included here is one TCR beta chain sequence, with context. Its antigen is still unknown. The record has no base qualities; no much larger clone is one base away. The CDR3 measures 13 amino acids from cysteine to phenylalanine. Only CDR3 DNA remains: 39 bases, in frame from the first base. The germline V gene (reference sequence) supplies CDR1 GTSNPN and CDR2 SVGIG. At the junction V is shortened by 7 bases and J by 1 base, with 14 bases in between. The data derive from a study of CD8+ T cells in alopecia areata (dated by TCRdb to the late 2010s). With regard to the full study: Treated patients were enrolled in an open-label pilot trial of oral tofacitinib, 5 to 10 mg twice daily, for moderate-to-severe alopecia areata. Tofacitinib was given for 6 to 18 months, followed by 6 months of follow-up off drug to assess delayed response and recurrence. In treated patients, disease severity was measured using the SALT score, which gives the percentage of scalp surface area affected. High-throughput TCRbeta sequencing was used to examine T cell clonal expansion in alopecia areata in both the C3H/HeJ mouse model and human patients. Human TCRbeta sequencing covered scalp tissue and sorted CD4+ and CD8+ peripheral blood T cells from patchy and totalis/universalis alopecia areata patients and healthy controls. Biopsies were taken from tofacitinib-treated patients at baseline and again at 4 and 24 weeks into treatment, and several of those patients also had a later scalp biopsy. Scalp clonality was compared across normal scalp (n=4), patchy alopecia areata scalp (n=8), and alopecia totalis/universalis scalp (n=8). The RNA source kit depended on sample type: the PAXgene miRNA kit for fixed scalp, the miRNeasy kit for PBMCs, and the RNeasy kit for mouse skin. TCRbeta CDR3 regions were amplified by immunoSEQ multiplex PCR using 35 Vbeta forward and 13 Jbeta reverse primers.

What the work shows at the level of the full study, not this receptor alone: Compared with normal scalp, lesional scalp, particularly in alopecia totalis/universalis, had higher clonality and more expanded CD8+ clones, which suggests antigenic drive. Unlike mouse skin, where gammadelta T cells dominate, normal human skin contains resident alphabeta T cells that get sequenced too, which complicates analysis of the scalp TCR repertoire. The treated cohort was small, with a single nonresponder, so links between baseline CD8+ expansion and response need larger studies. Scalp clonality and the number of expanded CD8+ clones among the top 100 scalp clones were significantly decreased by tofacitinib. Shared TCR sequences between patients were less evident than in mice, which may be partly attributable to HLA diversity in the patient population. During tofacitinib treatment, many expanded lesional clones stuck around in both scalp and blood, and this persistence may partly explain why relapse happens after treatment is stopped.

Library creation used the immunoSEQ multiplex PCR assay. RNA was extracted from all samples and reverse transcribed into cDNA, which served as template for TCR sequencing. First-strand cDNA was synthesized with SuperScript III using a 2:1 mix of oligo-dT and random hexamers. A synthetic immune receptor repertoire was used to gauge amplification bias, and whatever bias remained was removed computationally. As for the authors' bioinformatics: Raw reads were preprocessed for error removal, and CDR3 was defined according to IMGT conventions as running from the conserved cysteine to phenylalanine. Clonality was calculated as 1 minus Shannon entropy normalized by log2 of the number of productive unique TCRs. Scalp TCRbeta sequences were cross-referenced with sorted blood CD4 and CD8 repertoires so that the CD4 or CD8 identity of scalp clones could be inferred. Sourced from immuneACCESS, this table was stored by TCRdb with only in-frame sequences that have V and J called. A share of the clones is absent; for the studies checked, an unresolved V gene accounts for under half, and the remainder has no known explanation. Clone size and the V and J calls come from that table; the DNA yielded D and trimming. The sample yields fewer than 250,000 clones; approximately 45% were counted once. The top ten clonotypes cover around 2.8% of the sample.

The treatment or condition label of this sample denotes: oral pan-JAK inhibitor, 5-10 mg twice daily. From alopecia areata patients, peripheral blood was collected along with lesional scalp punch biopsies. After PBMCs were isolated by density centrifugation and stained for CD3, CD4 and CD8, a FACSAria was used to sort CD4+ and CD8+ T cells. The starting material was CD4+ T cells sorted from blood, obtained at approximately week 37, from a patient treated with tofacitinib. The TCR was taken from a human donor with alopecia areata. The chain uses TRBV30 and TRBJ2-7, with the D call perhaps TRBD1 or TRBD2, as 5 bases match in each case. The CDR3 is CASRGRSSYEQYF. The nucleotide sequence reads TGTGCCTCCCGGGGACGATCATCCTACGAGCAGTACTTC.